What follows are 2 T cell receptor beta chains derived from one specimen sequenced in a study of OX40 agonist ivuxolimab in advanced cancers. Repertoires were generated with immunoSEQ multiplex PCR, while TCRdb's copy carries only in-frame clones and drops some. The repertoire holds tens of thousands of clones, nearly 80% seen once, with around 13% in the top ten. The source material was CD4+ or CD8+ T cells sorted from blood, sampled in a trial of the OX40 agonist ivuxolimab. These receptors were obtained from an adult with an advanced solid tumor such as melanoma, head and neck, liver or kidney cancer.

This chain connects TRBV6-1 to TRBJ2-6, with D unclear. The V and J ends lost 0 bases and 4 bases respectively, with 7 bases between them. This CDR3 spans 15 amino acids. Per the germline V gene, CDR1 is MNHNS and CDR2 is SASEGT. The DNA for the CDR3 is TGTGCCAGCAGTGAAGCCCGAGCGGGGGCCAACGTCCTGACTTTC. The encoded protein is CASSEARAGANVLTF.

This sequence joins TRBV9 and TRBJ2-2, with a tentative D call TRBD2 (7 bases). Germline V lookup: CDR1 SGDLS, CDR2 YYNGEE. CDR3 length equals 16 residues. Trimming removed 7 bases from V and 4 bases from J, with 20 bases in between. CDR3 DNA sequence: TGTGCCAGCGCTCCCTTAGGGGGGGGAGGCACCGGGGAGCTGTTTTTT. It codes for CASAPLGGGGTGELFF.